Listed below are T cell receptor beta chains from one sample, sequenced in a study of CD8 T cells in ankylosing spondylitis. From the 5' RACE reads, TCRdb called clonotypes with MiXCR, one entry per CDR3 protein. The repertoire has roughly 13,000 distinct CDR3 sequences, over 2.5% of them found once; the top ten carry under 9%. Sequencing used blood, either unsorted or a sorted T cell fraction (not recorded which). The receptor source for this set is a male donor with ankylosing spondylitis or in good health (not recorded which). Each CDR3 is given with its conserved first and last residue. The D gene is left open where the match is weak. Each size is once, few, many or a size class.

length,J,size,V,D,CDR3,DNA
17,TRBJ2-1,many,TRBV9,TRBD2,CASSVGGGRGSYNEQFF,TGTGCCAGCAGCGTAGGGGGGGGGAGGGGCTCCTACAATGAGCAGTTCTTC
15,TRBJ2-3,many,TRBV9,TRBD1,CASSVGTGGTDTQYF,TGTGCCAGCAGCGTAGGGACAGGGGGCACAGATACGCAGTATTTT
15,TRBJ2-7,many,TRBV9,-,CASSATGTFEYEQYF,TGTGCCAGCAGCGCTACCGGGACTTTCGAGTACGAGCAGTACTTC
17,TRBJ2-3,many,TRBV9,TRBD2,CASSVEASGSGTDTQYF,TGTGCCAGCAGCGTAGAGGCTAGCGGGAGTGGCACAGATACGCAGTATTTT
13,TRBJ2-5,many,TRBV9,-,CASSARSQETQYF,TGTGCCAGCAGCGCGCGGTCTCAAGAGACCCAGTACTTC
17,TRBJ2-5,many,TRBV9,TRBD1,CASSANRDRALEETQYF,TGTGCCAGCAGCGCTAATAGGGACAGGGCTCTAGAAGAGACCCAGTACTTC
15,TRBJ2-3,many,TRBV9,-,CASSATSIRTDTQYF,TGTGCCAGCAGCGCGACTAGTATCCGCACAGATACGCAGTATTTT
14,TRBJ2-2,medium-sized,TRBV9,-,CASSVASNTGELFF,TGTGCCAGCAGCGTAGCGTCGAACACCGGGGAGCTGTTTTTT
19,TRBJ2-2,many,TRBV9,-,CASSVAGRLPGPPAGELFF,TGTGCCAGCAGCGTAGCCGGTCGTCTCCCGGGACCGCCAGCCGGGGAGCTGTTTTTT
18,TRBJ1-3,many,TRBV9,-,CASSVAWDPSGSGNTIYF,TGTGCCAGCAGCGTAGCCTGGGACCCATCGGGGTCTGGAAACACCATATATTTT
17,TRBJ2-3,many,TRBV9,TRBD2,CASSARTSGSSTDTQYF,TGTGCCAGCAGCGCCAGGACTAGCGGGAGTTCAACAGATACGCAGTATTTT
17,TRBJ2-3,many,TRBV9,TRBD2,CASSAGGGGPRTDTQYF,TGTGCCAGCAGCGCGGGAGGGGGAGGGCCTCGCACAGATACGCAGTATTTT
11,TRBJ1-2,many,TRBV9,-,CASRQGYGYTF,TGTGCCAGCAGACAGGGCTATGGCTACACCTTC
13,TRBJ1-2,many,TRBV9,-,CASAQEGGYGYTF,TGTGCCAGCGCTCAGGAAGGGGGATATGGCTACACCTTC
15,TRBJ1-1,many,TRBV9,TRBD1,CASSVGPGGKTEAFF,TGTGCCAGCAGCGTAGGTCCAGGGGGGAAGACTGAAGCTTTCTTT
14,TRBJ2-3,many,TRBV9,-,CASSVGVRTDTQYF,TGTGCCAGCAGCGTCGGGGTTCGCACAGATACGCAGTATTTT
15,TRBJ2-3,medium-sized,TRBV9,TRBD2,CASSVEAGGTDTQYF,TGTGCCAGCAGCGTAGAGGCGGGAGGCACAGATACGCAGTATTTT
19,TRBJ2-1,many,TRBV9,-,CASSVGGRGTKSSYNEQFF,TGTGCCAGCAGCGTAGGAGGGCGGGGTACGAAGAGCTCCTACAATGAGCAGTTCTTC
14,TRBJ1-1,many,TRBV9,-,CASSVAGEGTEAFF,TGTGCCAGCAGCGTAGCCGGGGAGGGAACTGAAGCTTTCTTT
13,TRBJ2-3,many,TRBV9,-,CASSTRDPDTQYF,TGTGCCAGCAGCACGCGCGACCCAGATACGCAGTATTTT